This TCR beta chain is drawn from a study of human versus mouse CDR3 diversity and MHC coevolution. Study-wide background: immunoSEQ was reported to reach one in 200,000 T cells sensitivity.

Sequenced by immunoSEQ multiplex PCR; TCRdb stores in-frame clones only, minus some. Of about 77,000 clones in the sample, roughly 90% are singletons; the top ten hold roughly 0.16%. Findings of the study overall: Roughly 6 MHC II alleles selected the human T cells. iCHAO1 estimated the human TCR beta repertoire at about 1.5 million clonotypes.

Remarks on this clone: What it binds is not known.

The source is a person aged 30 to 69 in good health. Sequencing was done on a sample of naive CD4+ T cells from blood. Subset given: CD45RO-negative CD62L-positive naive CD4 T cells.

The CDR3 region has the DNA TGTGCCAGCAGCCAAGGACAGTCGAACACTGAAGCTTTCTTT. It specifies CASSQGQSNTEAFF. The chain couples TRBV28 to TRBJ1-1, with D maybe TRBD1 (6 bases). Trimming shortened V by 6 bases and J by 1 base, and 12 bases separated the two germline ends. This CDR3 region has 14 residues. Germline lookup yields CDR1 MDHEN and CDR2 SYDVKM. Together with reference TRBV28 and TRBJ1-1, the CDR3 gives the full variable domain: DVKVTQSSRYLVKRTGEKVFLECVQDMDHENMFWYRQDPGLGLRLIYFSYDVKMKEKGDIPEGYSVSREKKERFSLILESASTNQTSMYLCASSQGQSNTEAFFGQGTRLTVV.